This T cell receptor beta chain appears in the sequencing data of a study of CD8+ T cells in alopecia areata. The CDR3 sequence is 14 residues long. The V and J ends lost 4 bases and 0 bases respectively, with 5 bases between them. Per germline, CDR1 FNHDT and CDR2 SITEND (reference sequence). This clone has a count of ten or more. Gene labels here are mouse ones. The read terminates 3 residues before the CDR3 end, so the remaining end is supplied by the germline J gene. As for time point: mouse skin 6 weeks after grafting, around onset of hair loss. Extracted RNA was reverse transcribed, and the resulting cDNA served as sequencing template. The method was immunoSEQ multiplex PCR; TCRdb's version includes in-frame clones alone and lacks a portion of them. The sample yields over 5,500 clones, without any singletons.

This receptor was taken from a C3H/HeJ mouse with alopecia areata. This line is of MHC haplotype H2-k. The starting material was skin, obtained at week 6. The chain carries TRBV19 and TRBJ1-6, with a weak D call TRBD1 (5 bases). TRBJ1-6 belongs to the ORF category, with a function that is uncertain. Partial CDR3 DNA: TGTGCCAGCAGTGACAGTTCCTATAATTCGCCC. As protein: CASSDSSYNSP. The whole CDR3 protein reads CASSDSSYNSPLYF.